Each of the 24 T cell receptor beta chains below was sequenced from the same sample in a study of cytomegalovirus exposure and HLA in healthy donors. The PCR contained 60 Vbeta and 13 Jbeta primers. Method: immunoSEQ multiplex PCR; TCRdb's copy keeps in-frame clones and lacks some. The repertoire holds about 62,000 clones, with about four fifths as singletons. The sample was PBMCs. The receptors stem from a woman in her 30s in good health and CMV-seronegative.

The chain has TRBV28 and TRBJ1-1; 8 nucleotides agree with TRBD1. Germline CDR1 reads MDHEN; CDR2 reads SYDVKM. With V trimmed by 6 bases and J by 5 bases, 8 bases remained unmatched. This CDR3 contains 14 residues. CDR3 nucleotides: TGTGCCAGCAGCCAGATACAGGGGGGTACTGAAGCTTTCTTT. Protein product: CASSQIQGGTEAFF.

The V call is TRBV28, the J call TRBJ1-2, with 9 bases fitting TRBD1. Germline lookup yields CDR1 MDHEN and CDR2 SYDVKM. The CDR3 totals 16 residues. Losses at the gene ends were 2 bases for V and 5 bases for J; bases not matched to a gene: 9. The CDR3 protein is CASSLGTGGAEYGYTF. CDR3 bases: TGTGCCAGCAGTTTAGGAACAGGGGGCGCCGAATATGGCTACACCTTC.

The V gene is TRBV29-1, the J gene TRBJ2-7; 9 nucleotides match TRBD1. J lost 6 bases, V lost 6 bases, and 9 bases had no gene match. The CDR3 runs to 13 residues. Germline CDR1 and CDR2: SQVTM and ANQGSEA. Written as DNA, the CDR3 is TGCAGCGTGGCGGACAGGGGAAATGGCGAGCAGTACTTC. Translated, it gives CSVADRGNGEQYF.

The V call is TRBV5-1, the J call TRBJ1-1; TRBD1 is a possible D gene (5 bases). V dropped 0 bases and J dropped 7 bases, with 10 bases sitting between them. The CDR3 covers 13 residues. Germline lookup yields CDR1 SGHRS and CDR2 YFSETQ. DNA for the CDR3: TGCGCCAGCAGCTTGGCAGGGAAGCGTGAAGCTTTCTTT. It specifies CASSLAGKREAFF.

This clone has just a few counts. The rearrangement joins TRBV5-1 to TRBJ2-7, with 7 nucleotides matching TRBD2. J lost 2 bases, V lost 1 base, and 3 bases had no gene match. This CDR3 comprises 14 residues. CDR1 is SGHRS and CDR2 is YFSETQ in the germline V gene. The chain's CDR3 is CASSLTAGTYEQYF. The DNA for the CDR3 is TGCGCCAGCAGCTTGACAGCGGGAACCTACGAGCAGTACTTC. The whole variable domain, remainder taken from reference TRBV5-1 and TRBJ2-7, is KAGVTQTPRYLIKTRGQQVTLSCSPISGHRSVSWYQQTPGQGLQFLFEYFSETQRNKGNFPGRFSGRQFSNSRSEMNVSTLELGDSALYLCASSLTAGTYEQYFGPGTRLTVT.

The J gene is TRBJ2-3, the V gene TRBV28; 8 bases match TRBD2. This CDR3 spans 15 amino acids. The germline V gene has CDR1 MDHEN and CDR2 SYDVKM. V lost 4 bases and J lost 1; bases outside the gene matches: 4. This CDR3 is CASSSSGRGTDTQYF. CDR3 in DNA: TGTGCCAGCAGTTCGAGCGGGAGAGGCACAGATACGCAGTATTTT.

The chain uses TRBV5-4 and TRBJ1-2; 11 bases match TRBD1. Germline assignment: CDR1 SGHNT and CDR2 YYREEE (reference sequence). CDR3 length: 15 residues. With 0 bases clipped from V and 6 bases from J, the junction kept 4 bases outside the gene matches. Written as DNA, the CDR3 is TGTGCCAGCAGCTTGGCCGGGACAGGGGGAAATGGCTACACCTTC. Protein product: CASSLAGTGGNGYTF.

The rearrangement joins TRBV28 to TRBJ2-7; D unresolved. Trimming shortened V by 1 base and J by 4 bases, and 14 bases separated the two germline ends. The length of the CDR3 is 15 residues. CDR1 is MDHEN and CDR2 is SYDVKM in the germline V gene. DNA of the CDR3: TGTGCCAGCAGTTTATCCGGCCAGGTCGATTACGAGCAGTACTTC. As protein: CASSLSGQVDYEQYF.

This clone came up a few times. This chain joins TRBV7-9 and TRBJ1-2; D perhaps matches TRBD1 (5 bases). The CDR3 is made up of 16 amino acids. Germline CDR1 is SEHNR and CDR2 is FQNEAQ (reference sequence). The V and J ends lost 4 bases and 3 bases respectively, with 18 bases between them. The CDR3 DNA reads TGTGCCAGCAGCTCACTCCAGGGACTAGCAGACTATGGCTACACCTTC. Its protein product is CASSSLQGLADYGYTF. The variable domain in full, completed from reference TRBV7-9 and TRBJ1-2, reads DTGVSQNPRHKITKRGQNVTFRCDPISEHNRLYWYRQTLGQGPEFLTYFQNEAQLEKSRLLSDRFSAERPKGSFSTLEIQRTEQGDSAMYLCASSSLQGLADYGYTFGSGTRLTVV.

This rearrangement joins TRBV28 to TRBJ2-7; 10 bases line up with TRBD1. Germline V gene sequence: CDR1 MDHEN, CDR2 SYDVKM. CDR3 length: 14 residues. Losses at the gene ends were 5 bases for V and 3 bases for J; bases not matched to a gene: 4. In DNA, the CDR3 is TGTGCCAGCAGTCGGTGGACAGGGGGCTACGAGCAGTACTTC. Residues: CASSRWTGGYEQYF.

The CDR3 loop is CASSHQGLGGGGYTF. The CDR3 coding sequence is TGTGCCAGCAGCCACCAGGGCCTCGGCGGGGGGGGCTACACCTTC. The J gene is TRBJ1-2, the V gene TRBV14; the D gene is possibly TRBD1 (5 bases). CDR1 and CDR2 (germline): SGHDN, FVKESK. CDR3 length equals 15 residues. Deletions cut 3 bases from V and 8 bases from J, with 19 bases between.

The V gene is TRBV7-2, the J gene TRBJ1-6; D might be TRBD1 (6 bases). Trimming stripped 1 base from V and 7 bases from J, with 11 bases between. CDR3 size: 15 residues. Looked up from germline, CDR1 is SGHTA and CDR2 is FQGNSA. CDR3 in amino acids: CASSLEAGANSPLHF. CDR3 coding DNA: TGTGCCAGCAGCTTAGAGGCAGGGGCGAATTCACCCCTCCACTTT.

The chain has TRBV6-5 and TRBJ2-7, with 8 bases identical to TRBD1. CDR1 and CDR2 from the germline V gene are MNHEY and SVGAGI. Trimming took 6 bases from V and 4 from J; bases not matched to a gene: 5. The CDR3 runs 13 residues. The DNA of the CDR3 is TGTGCCAGCAGATCAGGGGGCGGGTACGAGCAGTACGTC. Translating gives CASRSGGGYEQYV.

CDR3 residues: CASSTRQGNTEAFF. The CDR3 bases are TGTGCCAGCAGTACCCGACAGGGGAACACTGAAGCTTTCTTT. This chain links TRBV6-5 with TRBJ1-1, with TRBD1 identical over 7 bases. The CDR3 runs to 14 residues. The V gene end was trimmed by 5 bases and the J gene end by 1 base; junction bases not matched to a gene: 4. From germline, CDR1 is MNHEY and CDR2 SVGAGI.

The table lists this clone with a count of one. The CDR3 DNA is TGTGCCAGCAGTGAATATCTTGAGAGCTCTGGAAACACCATATATTTT. It translates to CASSEYLESSGNTIYF. The chain employs TRBV25-1 and TRBJ1-3, with D uncertain. The CDR3 sequence is 16 residues long. The germline V and J ends were trimmed by 0 bases and 0 bases, with 9 bases remaining between them. CDR1 is MGHDK and CDR2 is SYGVNS in the germline V gene.

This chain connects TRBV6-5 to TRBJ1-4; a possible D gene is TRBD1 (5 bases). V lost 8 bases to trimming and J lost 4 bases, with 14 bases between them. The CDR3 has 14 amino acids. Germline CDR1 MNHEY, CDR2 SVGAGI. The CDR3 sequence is CASRRAGLNEKLFF. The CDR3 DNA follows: TGTGCCAGCCGCAGGGCGGGACTTAATGAAAAACTGTTTTTT.

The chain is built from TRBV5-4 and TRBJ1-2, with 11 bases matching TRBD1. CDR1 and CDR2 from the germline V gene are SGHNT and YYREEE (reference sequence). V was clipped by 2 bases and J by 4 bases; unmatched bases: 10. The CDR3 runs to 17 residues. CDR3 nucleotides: TGTGCCAGCAGCTTTGGGACAGGGGGAAGGGGGGGCTATGGCTACACCTTC. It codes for CASSFGTGGRGGYGYTF.

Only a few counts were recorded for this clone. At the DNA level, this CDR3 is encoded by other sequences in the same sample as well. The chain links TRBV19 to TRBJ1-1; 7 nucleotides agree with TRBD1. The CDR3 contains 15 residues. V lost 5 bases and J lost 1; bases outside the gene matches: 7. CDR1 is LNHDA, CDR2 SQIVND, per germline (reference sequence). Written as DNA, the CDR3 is TGTGCCAGTAGTCGCACAGGGGTTGGGAACACTGAAGCTTTCTTT. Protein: CASSRTGVGNTEAFF.

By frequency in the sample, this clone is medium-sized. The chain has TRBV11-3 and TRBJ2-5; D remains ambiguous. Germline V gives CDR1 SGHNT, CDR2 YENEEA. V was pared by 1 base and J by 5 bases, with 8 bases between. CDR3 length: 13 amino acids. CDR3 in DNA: TGTGCCAGCAGCTTAGCAGGATTGGAGACCCAGTACTTC. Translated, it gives CASSLAGLETQYF.

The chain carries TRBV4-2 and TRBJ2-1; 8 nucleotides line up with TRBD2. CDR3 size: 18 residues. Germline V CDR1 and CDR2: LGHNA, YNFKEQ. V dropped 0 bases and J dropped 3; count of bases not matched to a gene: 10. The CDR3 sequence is CASSQDGTSGPNYNEQFF. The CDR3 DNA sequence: TGTGCCAGCAGCCAAGATGGAACTAGCGGACCAAACTACAATGAGCAGTTCTTC.

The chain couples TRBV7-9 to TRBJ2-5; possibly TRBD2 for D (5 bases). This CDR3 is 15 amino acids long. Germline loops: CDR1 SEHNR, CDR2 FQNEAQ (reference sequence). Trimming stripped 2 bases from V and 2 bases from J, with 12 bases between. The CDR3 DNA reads TGTGCCAGCAGCTTATATACTAGTCGGCAAGAGACCCAGTACTTC. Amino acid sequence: CASSLYTSRQETQYF.

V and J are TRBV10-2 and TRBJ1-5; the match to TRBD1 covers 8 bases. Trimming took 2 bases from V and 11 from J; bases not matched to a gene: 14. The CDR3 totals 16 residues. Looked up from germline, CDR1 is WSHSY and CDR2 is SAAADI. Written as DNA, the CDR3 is TGCGCCAGCAGTGAGACGCCTGCCGGTTTGACAGGGGCCCAGCATTTT. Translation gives CASSETPAGLTGAQHF.

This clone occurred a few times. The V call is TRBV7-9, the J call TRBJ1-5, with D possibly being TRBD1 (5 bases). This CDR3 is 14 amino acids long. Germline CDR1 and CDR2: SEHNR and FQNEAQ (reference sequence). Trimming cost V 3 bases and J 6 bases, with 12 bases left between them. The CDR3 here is CASSLGPGVQPQHF. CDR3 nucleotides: TGTGCCAGCAGCTTGGGACCGGGGGTTCAGCCCCAGCATTTT.

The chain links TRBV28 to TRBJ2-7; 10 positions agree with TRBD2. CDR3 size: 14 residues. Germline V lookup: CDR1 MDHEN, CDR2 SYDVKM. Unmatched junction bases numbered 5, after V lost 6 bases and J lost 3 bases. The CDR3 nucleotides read TGTGCCAGCAGGCTAGCGGGAGCATACTACGAGCAGTACTTC. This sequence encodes CASRLAGAYYEQYF.